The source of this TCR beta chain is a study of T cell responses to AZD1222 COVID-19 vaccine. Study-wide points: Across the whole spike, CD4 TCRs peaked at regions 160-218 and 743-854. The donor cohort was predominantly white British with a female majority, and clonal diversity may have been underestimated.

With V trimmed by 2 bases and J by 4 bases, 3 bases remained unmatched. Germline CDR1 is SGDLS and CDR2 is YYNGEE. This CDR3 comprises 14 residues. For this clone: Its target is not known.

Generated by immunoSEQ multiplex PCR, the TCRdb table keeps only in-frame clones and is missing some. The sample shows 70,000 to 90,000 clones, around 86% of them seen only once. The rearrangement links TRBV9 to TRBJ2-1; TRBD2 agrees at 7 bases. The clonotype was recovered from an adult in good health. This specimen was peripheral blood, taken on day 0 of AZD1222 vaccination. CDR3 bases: TGTGCCAGCAGCGTGGGCGGGGGATACAATGAGCAGTTCTTC. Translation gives CASSVGGGYNEQFF.